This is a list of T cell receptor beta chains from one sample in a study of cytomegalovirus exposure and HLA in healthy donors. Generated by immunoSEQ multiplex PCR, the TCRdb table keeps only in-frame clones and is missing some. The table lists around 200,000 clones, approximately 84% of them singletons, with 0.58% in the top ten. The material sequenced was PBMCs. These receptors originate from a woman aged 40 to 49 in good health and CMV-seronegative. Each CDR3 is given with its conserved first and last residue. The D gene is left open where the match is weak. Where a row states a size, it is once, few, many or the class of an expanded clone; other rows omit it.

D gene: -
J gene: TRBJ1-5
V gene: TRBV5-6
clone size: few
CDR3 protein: CASSLSGVRNQPQHF
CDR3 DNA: TGTGCCAGCAGCTTGTCAGGGGTCCGTAATCAGCCCCAGCATTTT

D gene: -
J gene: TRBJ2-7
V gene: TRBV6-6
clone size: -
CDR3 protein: CASSQGTVGLEQYF
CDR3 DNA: TGTGCCAGCAGTCAGGGGACGGTGGGTTTGGAGCAGTACTTC

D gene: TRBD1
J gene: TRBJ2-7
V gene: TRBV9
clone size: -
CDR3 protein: CASSAGQATIEQYF
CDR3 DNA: TGTGCCAGCAGCGCGGGACAGGCCACGATCGAGCAGTACTTC

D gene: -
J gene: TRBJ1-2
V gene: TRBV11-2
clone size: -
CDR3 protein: CASSLVSAVGGYTF
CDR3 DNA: TGTGCCAGCAGCTTAGTATCTGCCGTCGGTGGCTACACCTTC

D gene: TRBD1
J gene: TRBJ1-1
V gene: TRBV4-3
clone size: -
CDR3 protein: CASSQAPQGKAEAFF
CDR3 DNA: TGCGCCAGCAGCCAAGCCCCACAGGGGAAGGCTGAAGCTTTCTTT

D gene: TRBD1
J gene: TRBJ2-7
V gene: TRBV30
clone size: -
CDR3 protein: CAWGQGGVEQYF
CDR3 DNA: TGTGCCTGGGGACAGGGCGGTGTTGAGCAGTACTTC

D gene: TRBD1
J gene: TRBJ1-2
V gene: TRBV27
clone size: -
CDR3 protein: CASSPLDRGQSYTF
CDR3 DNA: TGTGCCAGCAGTCCCCTAGACAGGGGTCAGAGCTACACCTTC

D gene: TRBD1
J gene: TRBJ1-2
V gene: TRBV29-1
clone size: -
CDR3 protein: CSVENPTGGSGYTF
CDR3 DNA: TGCAGCGTTGAAAACCCGACAGGGGGCAGTGGCTACACCTTC

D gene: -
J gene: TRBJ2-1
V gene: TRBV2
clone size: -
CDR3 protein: CASSWNGGSYNEQFF
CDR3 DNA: TGTGCCAGCAGTTGGAACGGGGGCTCCTACAATGAGCAGTTCTTC

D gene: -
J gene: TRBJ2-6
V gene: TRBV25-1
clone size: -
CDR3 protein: CASSEWGLNRGGANVLTF
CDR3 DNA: TGTGCCAGCAGTGAATGGGGCCTAAATAGAGGTGGGGCCAACGTCCTGACTTTC

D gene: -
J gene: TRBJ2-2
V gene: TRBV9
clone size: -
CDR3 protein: CASSVWGGSDTGELFF
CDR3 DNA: TGTGCCAGCAGCGTCTGGGGGGGCTCCGACACCGGGGAGCTGTTTTTT

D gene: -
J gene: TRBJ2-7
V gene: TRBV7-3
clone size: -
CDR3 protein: CASSPRLGYEQYF
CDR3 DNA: TGTGCCAGCAGCCCGAGGCTCGGCTACGAGCAGTACTTC

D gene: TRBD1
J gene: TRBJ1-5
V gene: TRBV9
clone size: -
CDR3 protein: CASSVGDRGDNQPQHF
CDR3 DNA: TGTGCCAGCAGCGTAGGGGACAGGGGGGACAATCAGCCCCAGCATTTT

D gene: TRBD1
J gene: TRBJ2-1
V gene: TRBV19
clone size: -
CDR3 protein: CASKRGQGVDEQFF
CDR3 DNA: TGTGCCAGTAAACGAGGACAGGGGGTAGATGAGCAGTTCTTC

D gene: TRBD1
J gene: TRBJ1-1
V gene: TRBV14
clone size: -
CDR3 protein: CASRKGGQTAEAFF
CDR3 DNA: TGTGCCAGCAGGAAAGGGGGACAGACGGCTGAAGCTTTCTTT

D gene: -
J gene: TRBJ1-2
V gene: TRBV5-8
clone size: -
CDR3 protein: CASSLGPDRILNGYTF
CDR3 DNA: TGTGCCAGCAGCTTGGGGCCCGACAGAATACTTAATGGCTACACCTTC

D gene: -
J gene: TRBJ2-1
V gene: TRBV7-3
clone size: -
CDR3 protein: CASSPTDKHNEQFF
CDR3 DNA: TGTGCCAGCAGCCCTACGGACAAACACAATGAGCAGTTCTTC

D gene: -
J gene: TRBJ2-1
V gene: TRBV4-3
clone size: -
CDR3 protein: CASSQDPGNEQFF
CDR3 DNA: TGCGCCAGCAGCCAAGATCCAGGGAATGAGCAGTTCTTC

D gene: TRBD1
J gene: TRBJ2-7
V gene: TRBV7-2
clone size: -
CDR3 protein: CASSFQGATYEQYF
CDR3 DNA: TGTGCCAGCAGCTTCCAGGGGGCAACCTACGAGCAGTACTTC

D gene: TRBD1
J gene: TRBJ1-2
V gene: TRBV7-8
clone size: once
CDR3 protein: CASSPGQARGYTF
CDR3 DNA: TGTGCCAGCAGCCCGGGACAGGCCCGCGGCTACACCTTC

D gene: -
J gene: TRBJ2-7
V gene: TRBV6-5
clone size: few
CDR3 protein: CASRSIYEQYF
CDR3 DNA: TGTGCCAGCAGATCCATCTACGAGCAGTACTTC

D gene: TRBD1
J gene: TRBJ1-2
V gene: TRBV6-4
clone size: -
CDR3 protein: CASSPGTGFINYGYTF
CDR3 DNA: TGTGCCAGCAGTCCCGGGACAGGGTTTATTAACTATGGCTACACCTTC

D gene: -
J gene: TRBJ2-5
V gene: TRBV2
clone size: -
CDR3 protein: CASSESVNLGDF
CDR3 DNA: TGTGCCAGCAGTGAATCGGTCAACCTAGGGGACTTC

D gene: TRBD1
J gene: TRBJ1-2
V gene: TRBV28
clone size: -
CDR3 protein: CASSTGGLYGYTF
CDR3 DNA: TGTGCCAGCAGCACAGGGGGCCTCTATGGCTACACCTTC

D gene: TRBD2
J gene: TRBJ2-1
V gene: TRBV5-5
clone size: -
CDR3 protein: CASSYLKAARGGRNEQFF
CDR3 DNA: TGTGCCAGCAGCTACCTAAAGGCGGCGCGGGGGGGTCGGAATGAGCAGTTCTTC

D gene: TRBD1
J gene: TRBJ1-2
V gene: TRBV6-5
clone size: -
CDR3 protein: CASSYTRDRGSYGYTF
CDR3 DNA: TGTGCCAGCAGTTACACCCGGGACAGGGGTTCCTATGGCTACACCTTC

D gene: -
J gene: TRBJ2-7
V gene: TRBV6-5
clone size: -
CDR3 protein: CASSKGTSTYEQYF
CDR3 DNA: TGTGCCAGCAGTAAAGGGACTTCTACCTACGAGCAGTACTTC

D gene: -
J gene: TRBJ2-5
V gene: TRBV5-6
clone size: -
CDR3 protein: CASSLRGNLRETQYF
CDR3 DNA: TGTGCCAGCAGCTTAAGGGGCAACCTGCGAGAGACCCAGTACTTC

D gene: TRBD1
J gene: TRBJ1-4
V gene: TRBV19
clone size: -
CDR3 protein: CASSIPTGMSEKLFF
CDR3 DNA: TGTGCCAGTAGTATTCCGACAGGGATGAGTGAAAAACTGTTTTTT

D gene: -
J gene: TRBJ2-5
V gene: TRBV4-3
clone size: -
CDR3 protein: CASSQPGGTQYF
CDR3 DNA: TGCGCCAGCAGCCAACCCGGGGGGACCCAGTACTTC

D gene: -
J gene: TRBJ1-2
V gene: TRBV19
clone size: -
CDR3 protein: CASRSRGENYGYTF
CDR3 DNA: TGTGCCAGTAGGTCCAGGGGTGAGAACTATGGCTACACCTTC

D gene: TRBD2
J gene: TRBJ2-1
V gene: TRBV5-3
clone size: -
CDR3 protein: CARSLVSGGAHEQFF
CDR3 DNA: TGTGCCAGAAGCTTGGTTAGCGGGGGGGCACATGAGCAGTTCTTC

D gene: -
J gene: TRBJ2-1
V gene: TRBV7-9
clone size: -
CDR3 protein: CASSLIRGASYNEQFF
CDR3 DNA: TGTGCCAGCAGCTTAATACGGGGGGCCTCCTACAATGAGCAGTTCTTC

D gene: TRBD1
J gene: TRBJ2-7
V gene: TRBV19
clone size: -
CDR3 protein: CASSTHRDRGYEQYF
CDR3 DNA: TGTGCCAGTAGTACCCACCGGGACAGGGGTTACGAGCAGTACTTC

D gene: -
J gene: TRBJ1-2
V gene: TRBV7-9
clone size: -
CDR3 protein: CASSLEGDLRYGYTF
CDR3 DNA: TGTGCCAGCAGCTTAGAGGGAGACCTCCGTTATGGCTACACCTTC

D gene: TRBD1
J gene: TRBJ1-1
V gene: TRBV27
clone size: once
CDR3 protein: CASSLSMGDRAPTEAFF
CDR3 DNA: TGTGCCAGCAGTTTATCCATGGGGGACAGGGCCCCCACTGAAGCTTTCTTT

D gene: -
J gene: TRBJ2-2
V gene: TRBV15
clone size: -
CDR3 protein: CATSGAPRTGELFF
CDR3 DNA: TGTGCCACCAGCGGAGCACCGAGGACCGGGGAGCTGTTTTTT

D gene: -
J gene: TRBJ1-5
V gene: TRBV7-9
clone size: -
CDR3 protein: CASSSREGLEPQHF
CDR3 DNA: TGTGCCAGCAGTTCCAGGGAGGGGTTGGAGCCCCAGCATTTT

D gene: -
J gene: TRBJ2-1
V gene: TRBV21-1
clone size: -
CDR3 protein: CATYRGEQFF
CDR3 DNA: TGTGCCACCTACCGGGGGGAGCAGTTCTTC

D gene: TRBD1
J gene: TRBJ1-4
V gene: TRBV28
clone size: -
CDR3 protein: CASRGQGVEKLFF
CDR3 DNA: TGTGCCAGCAGGGGACAGGGGGTTGAAAAACTGTTTTTT

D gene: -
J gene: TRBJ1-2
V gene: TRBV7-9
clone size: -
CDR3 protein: CASSLVGVNYGYTF
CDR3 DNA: TGTGCCAGCAGCTTAGTCGGGGTTAACTATGGCTACACCTTC

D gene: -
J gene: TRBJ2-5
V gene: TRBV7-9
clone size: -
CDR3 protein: CASSLVGDFETQYF
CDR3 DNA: TGTGCCAGCAGCTTAGTTGGGGACTTTGAGACCCAGTACTTC

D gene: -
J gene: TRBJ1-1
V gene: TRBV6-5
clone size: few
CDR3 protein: CASSLFTGTTEAFF
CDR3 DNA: TGTGCCAGCAGTTTATTCACAGGAACCACTGAAGCTTTCTTT

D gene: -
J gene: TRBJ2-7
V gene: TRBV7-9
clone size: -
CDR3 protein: CASSFGLRGYEQYF
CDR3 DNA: TGTGCCAGCAGCTTCGGGTTGCGGGGATACGAGCAGTACTTC

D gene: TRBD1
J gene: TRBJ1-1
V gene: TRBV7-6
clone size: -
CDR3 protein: CASSLDPGQDYTEAFF
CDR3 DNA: TGTGCCAGCAGCTTAGACCCGGGACAGGACTACACTGAAGCTTTCTTT

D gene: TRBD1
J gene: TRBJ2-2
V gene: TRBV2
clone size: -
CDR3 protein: CASQRTGMSTGELFF
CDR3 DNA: TGTGCCAGTCAGAGGACAGGGATGTCCACCGGGGAGCTGTTTTTT

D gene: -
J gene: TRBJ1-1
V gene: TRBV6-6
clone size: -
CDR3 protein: CASSYQQGWTTEAFF
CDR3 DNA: TGTGCCAGCAGTTACCAACAGGGTTGGACCACTGAAGCTTTCTTT

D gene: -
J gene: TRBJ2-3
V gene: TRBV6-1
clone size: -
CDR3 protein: CASTEGTDTQYF
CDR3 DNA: TGTGCCAGCACGGAGGGCACAGATACGCAGTATTTT

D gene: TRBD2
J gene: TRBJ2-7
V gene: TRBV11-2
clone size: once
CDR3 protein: CASSLVVGGGEQYF
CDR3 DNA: TGTGCCAGCAGCTTAGTAGTGGGGGGGGGCGAGCAGTACTTC

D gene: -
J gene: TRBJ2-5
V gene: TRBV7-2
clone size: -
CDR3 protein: CASSFNRAETQYF
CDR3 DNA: TGTGCCAGCAGCTTTAACAGGGCTGAGACCCAGTACTTC

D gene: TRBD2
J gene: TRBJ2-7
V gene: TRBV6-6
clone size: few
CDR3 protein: CASSYSLAGVSYEQYF
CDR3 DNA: TGTGCCAGCAGTTACTCGCTTGCGGGGGTTTCCTACGAGCAGTACTTC

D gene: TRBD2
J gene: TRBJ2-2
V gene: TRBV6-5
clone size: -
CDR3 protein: CATSGGAIGELFF
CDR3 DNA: TGTGCCACCAGCGGGGGGGCCATCGGGGAGCTGTTTTTT

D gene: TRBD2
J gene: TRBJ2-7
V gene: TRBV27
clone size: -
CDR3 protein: CASSPGGGMYYEQYF
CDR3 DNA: TGTGCCAGCTCCCCGGGGGGGGGAATGTACTACGAGCAGTACTTC